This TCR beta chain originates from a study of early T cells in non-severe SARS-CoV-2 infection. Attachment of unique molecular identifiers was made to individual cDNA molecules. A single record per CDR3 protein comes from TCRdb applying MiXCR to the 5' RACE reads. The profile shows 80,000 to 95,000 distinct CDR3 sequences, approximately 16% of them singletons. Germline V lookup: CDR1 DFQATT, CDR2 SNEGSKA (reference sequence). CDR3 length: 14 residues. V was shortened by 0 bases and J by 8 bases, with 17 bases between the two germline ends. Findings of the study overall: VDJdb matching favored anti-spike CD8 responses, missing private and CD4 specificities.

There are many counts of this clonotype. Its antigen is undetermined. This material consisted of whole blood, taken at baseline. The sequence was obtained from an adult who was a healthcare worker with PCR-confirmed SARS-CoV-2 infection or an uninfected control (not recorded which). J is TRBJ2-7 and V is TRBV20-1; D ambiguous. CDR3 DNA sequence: TGCAGTGCTAGAGATCTTGGCTGGGCGGATAAGCAGTACTTC. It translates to CSARDLGWADKQYF.